The T cell receptor (beta chain) under discussion was sequenced for a study of PD-1 blockade in mismatch repair-deficient tumors. Study findings and constraints: Rapid post-treatment expansion, then contraction, generally preceding radiologic response, marked tumor-resident clones.

This CDR3 has 13 residues. Trimming cost V 0 bases and J 10 bases, with 9 bases left between them. From germline, CDR1 is MNHNY and CDR2 SVGAGI (reference sequence). Mismatch repair deficiency was confirmed in all patients, by PCR or immunohistochemistry. The TCR-sequenced patients were a few responders to pembrolizumab. A word on this clone: What it binds is unknown.

Profiling relied on immunoSEQ multiplex PCR, and the TCRdb table lists in-frame clones only, not all of them. The sample has 100,000 to 150,000 clones; 86% are singletons. This TCR derives from an adult with mismatch repair-deficient cancer. The chain couples TRBV6-6 to TRBJ1-4; D ambiguous. This specimen was peripheral blood, taken 44 weeks after starting pembrolizumab. CDR3 DNA: TGTGCCAGCAGTTACTCGAAGGGCGGAAAACTGTTTTTT. Its protein product is CASSYSKGGKLFF.